The 28 T cell receptor beta chains listed next were all sequenced from one sample in a study of T cell clones after liver transplantation (dated by TCRdb to between 2018 and 2021). Receptors were amplified or captured by the immunoSEQ multiplex PCR assay. The source is immuneACCESS, and TCRdb retained only in-frame sequences with V and J called. Part of the clones is not carried over; for the studies checked, unresolved V genes explain less than half of this, and the remainder is unexplained. In all, the sample holds 72,000 or so clones, and 75% to 90% of those were seen once. The ten most abundant clones make up 2.8% of the sample. The sample in question was CD4+ T cells from blood, obtained at the 22-month timepoint. The origin of the receptors is a human patient who received a liver transplant. After a transplant, some T cells may be of graft donor origin.

The chain combines TRBV7-9 with TRBJ1-4; D perhaps matches TRBD1 (5 bases). Germline V CDR1 and CDR2: SEHNR, FQNEAQ (reference sequence). V lost 5 bases, J lost 8 bases, and 15 bases lay in between. The CDR3 has 14 amino acids. CDR3 DNA: TGTGCCAGCAGCCTGTTCCAGGGTATAGAAAAACTGTTTTTT. This translates into CASSLFQGIEKLFF.

The chain carries TRBV29-1 and TRBJ2-3, with a possible D match to TRBD1 (5 bases). Germline lookup yields CDR1 SQVTM and CDR2 ANQGSEA. Trimming shortened V by 4 bases and J by 5 bases, and 16 bases separated the two germline ends. The CDR3 has 14 residues. The CDR3 sequence is CSVGFQGSLDTQYF. Written as DNA, the CDR3 is TGCAGCGTTGGATTCCAGGGCTCCCTAGATACGCAGTATTTT.

The rearrangement links TRBV27 to TRBJ2-3; 7 nucleotides agree with TRBD2. V shed 6 bases, J shed 2 bases, and the junction held 8 bases outside the gene matches. The CDR3 extends over 15 amino acids. CDR1 is MNHEY and CDR2 is SMNVEV in the germline V gene (reference sequence). The CDR3 protein is CASSLTGGLTDTQYF. For the CDR3, the DNA is TGTGCCAGCAGCCTTACGGGGGGTCTCACAGATACGCAGTATTTT.

This clone was detected a few times. The chain joins TRBV5-5 to TRBJ2-2; maybe TRBD2 (5 bases). Between the trimmed V and J ends, which lost 1 base and 0 bases, there was a span of 10 bases. This CDR3 spans 16 amino acids. Per the germline V gene, CDR1 is SGHKS and CDR2 is YYEKEE (reference sequence). CDR3 region: CASSLLARANTGELFF. For the CDR3, the DNA is TGTGCCAGCAGCTTGTTAGCGAGGGCGAACACCGGGGAGCTGTTTTTT.

This clone was counted between two and nine times. This chain uses TRBV2 with TRBJ1-4; TRBD1 might be the D (6 bases). V lost 5 bases to trimming and J lost 8 bases, with 21 bases between them. Germline CDR1 and CDR2: SNHLY and FYNNEI. The CDR3 covers 16 residues. Here the CDR3 reads CASSYQDPGQIEKLFF. The CDR3 bases are TGTGCCAGCAGTTACCAGGACCCAGGACAGATAGAAAAACTGTTTTTT. The full variable domain, its missing parts supplied by reference TRBV2 and TRBJ1-4, is EPEVTQTPSHQVTQMGQEVILRCVPISNHLYFYWYRQILGQKVEFLVSFYNNEISEKSEIFDDQFSVERPDGSNFTLKIRSTKLEDSAMYFCASSYQDPGQIEKLFFGSGTQLSVL.

This clone has a single count. The same CDR3 is also encoded by other DNA sequences in this sample. V usage is TRBV28 and J usage is TRBJ2-7; 8 bases are shared with TRBD1. This CDR3 comprises 13 residues. V was pared by 4 bases and J by 5 bases, with 4 bases of the junction left unmatched. In germline, CDR1 is MDHEN, CDR2 SYDVKM. The chain's CDR3 is CASSSPGGHEQYF. CDR3 coding DNA: TGTGCCAGCAGTTCGCCAGGGGGCCACGAGCAGTACTTC.

The chain has TRBV7-2 and TRBJ2-5; TRBD2 matches 9 bases. The CDR3 is made up of 14 amino acids. J lost 4 bases, V lost 4 bases, and 4 bases had no gene match. The V gene's germline CDR1 is SGHTA and CDR2 FQGNSA. CDR3 loop: CASSSSSGRETQYF. The CDR3 nucleotides read TGTGCCAGCAGCTCAAGTAGCGGGAGAGAGACCCAGTACTTC.

The genes are TRBV19 and TRBJ2-4, with 11 bases fitting TRBD1. V lost 4 bases to trimming and J lost 14 bases; unmatched junction nucleotides: 13. CDR3 length: 15 residues. The germline V gene has CDR1 LNHDA and CDR2 SQIVND (reference sequence). The CDR3 region has the DNA TGTGCCAGTAGTACACTGCCCGGACAGGGGGCGATGGAGTACTTC. Protein sequence: CASSTLPGQGAMEYF.

The chain links TRBV5-1 to TRBJ2-7; 9 bases map to TRBD1. The CDR3 length is 15 residues. V dropped 4 bases and J dropped 2; count of bases not matched to a gene: 7. Germline V gene sequence: CDR1 SGHRS, CDR2 YFSETQ. The CDR3 is CASSLGQGSTYEQYF. The CDR3 coding sequence is TGCGCCAGCAGCCTTGGACAGGGGTCAACCTACGAGCAGTACTTC.

This chain uses TRBV6-5 with TRBJ2-1; 10 nucleotides match TRBD2. J lost 8 bases, V lost 6 bases, and 7 bases had no gene match. From germline, CDR1 is MNHEY and CDR2 SVGAGI. The CDR3 has 14 amino acids. CDR3 region: CASRPTSGLDEQFF. The CDR3 nucleotides read TGTGCCAGCAGGCCGACTAGCGGGCTCGATGAGCAGTTCTTC.

The V gene is TRBV6-5, the J gene TRBJ2-7; tentatively, D is TRBD1 or TRBD2 (5 bases each). CDR3 length equals 14 residues. Trimming stripped 5 bases from V and 2 bases from J, with 13 bases between. Germline CDR1 is MNHEY and CDR2 is SVGAGI. Written as DNA, the CDR3 is TGTGCCAGCAGTAAACGGGACGGACCCTACGAGCAGTACTTC. Encoded protein: CASSKRDGPYEQYF.

The chain joins TRBV7-9 to TRBJ1-2; 7 nucleotides line up with TRBD1. V dropped 6 bases and J dropped 5; count of bases not matched to a gene: 12. Germline CDR1 is SEHNR and CDR2 is FQNEAQ (reference sequence). The CDR3 runs 15 residues. CDR3 in amino acids: CASSQYRGNGYGYTF. Here the CDR3 DNA reads TGTGCCAGCAGTCAGTACAGGGGAAATGGGTATGGCTACACCTTC.

The CDR3 here is CASSISGSGGIYEQYF. CDR3 coding DNA: TGTGCCAGTAGTATTTCGGGTAGCGGAGGAATTTACGAGCAGTACTTC. The J gene is TRBJ2-7, the V gene TRBV19; maybe TRBD2 (6 bases). V was trimmed by 3 bases and J by 4 bases, leaving 19 bases between them. The CDR3 contains 16 residues. CDR1 and CDR2 from the germline V gene are LNHDA and SQIVND (reference sequence).

The chain carries TRBV5-6 and TRBJ2-1; TRBD2 might be the D (6 bases). The CDR3 runs to 16 residues. The germline gives CDR1 SGHDT, CDR2 YYEEEE. V lost 8 bases to trimming and J lost 1 base, with 19 bases between them. The CDR3 reads CASRTWQSGSYNEQFF. DNA of the CDR3: TGTGCCAGTCGTACGTGGCAGAGCGGGTCCTACAATGAGCAGTTCTTC.

The V gene is TRBV5-8, the J gene TRBJ2-4, with TRBD2 matching over 7 bases. CDR3 length equals 16 residues. With V trimmed by 3 bases and J by 0 bases, 6 bases remained unmatched. Germline V lookup: CDR1 SGHTS, CDR2 YDEGEE. For the CDR3, the DNA is TGTGCCAGCAGCTCCGGGAGGACTTTAGCCAAAAACATTCAGTACTTC. As protein: CASSSGRTLAKNIQYF.

The V and J genes are TRBV9 and TRBJ1-3; the D gene is possibly TRBD1 (5 bases). CDR3 length equals 18 residues. Germline V gives CDR1 SGDLS, CDR2 YYNGEE. V shed 0 bases and J shed 0 bases, with 16 bases lying between them. Written as DNA, the CDR3 is TGTGCCAGCAGCGTAGCTCCTACGGGACGGTTCTCTGGAAACACCATATATTTT. This gives the protein CASSVAPTGRFSGNTIYF.

Regarding this clone: Its ends do not fully match the called genes, so a read error is possible. V and J are TRBV6-5 and TRBJ2-1, with D possibly being TRBD1 or TRBD2 (5 bases each). In germline, CDR1 is MNHEY, CDR2 SVGAGI. The CDR3 extends over 13 amino acids. Written as DNA, the CDR3 is TGTGCCAGCAGCCCTCCGAGGGGTGAGGCCTGCATCTTC. It codes for CASSPPRGEACIF.

This clone was found once. The chain joins TRBV5-4 to TRBJ1-1; 7 bases are shared with TRBD1. The CDR3 has 13 residues. CDR1 and CDR2 from the germline V gene are SGHNT and YYREEE (reference sequence). The ends lost 0 bases at V and 8 bases at J; junction bases unmatched: 4. The CDR3 is CASSLDRGGEAFF. The DNA for the CDR3 is TGTGCCAGCAGCTTGGACAGGGGAGGCGAAGCTTTCTTT.

The chain carries TRBV5-4 and TRBJ1-4, with TRBD1 identical over 10 bases. The V gene's germline CDR1 is SGHNT and CDR2 YYREEE (reference sequence). V dropped 0 bases and J dropped 6; count of bases not matched to a gene: 2. The CDR3 length is 15 residues. CDR3 DNA sequence: TGTGCCAGCAGCTTGGAGGGACAGGGGTATGAAAAACTGTTTTTT. Translating it yields CASSLEGQGYEKLFF.

The V and J genes are TRBV4-2 and TRBJ2-1, with TRBD1 as a possible D gene (6 bases). CDR3 length: 15 residues. V was shortened by 5 bases and J by 4 bases, with 15 bases between the two germline ends. The germline V gene has CDR1 LGHNA and CDR2 YNFKEQ. CDR3 protein: CASSLSGVGYNEQFF. In nucleotides, the CDR3 is TGTGCCAGCAGCTTGTCAGGGGTGGGTTACAATGAGCAGTTCTTC.

This clone is deemed medium-sized. V is TRBV7-2 and J is TRBJ1-6; D is unresolved. Trimming shortened V by 0 bases and J by 6 bases, and 12 bases separated the two germline ends. CDR1 SGHTA and CDR2 FQGNSA come from the germline V gene. The CDR3 runs 16 residues. The CDR3 region has the DNA TGTGCCAGCAGCTTAGCTCAGGTCAGCGGTAATTCACCCCTCCACTTT. Protein product: CASSLAQVSGNSPLHF. The full variable domain, in which reference TRBV7-2 and TRBJ1-6 provide the parts outside the CDR3, is GAGVSQSPSNKVTEKGKDVELRCDPISGHTALYWYRQSLGQGLEFLIYFQGNSAPDKSGLPSDRFSAERTGGSVSTLTIQRTQQEDSAVYLCASSLAQVSGNSPLHFGNGTRLTVT.

With respect to this clone: The DNA is omitted, as the CDR3 cannot be located on it reliably, and the CDR3 follows TCRdb's listing. Here the CDR3 reads CASTSVSGGRDTDTQYF. The chain recombines TRBV19 with TRBJ2-3; TRBD2, as called in the table, went unchecked against the DNA. The CDR3 has 17 residues if both end residues are counted. From germline, CDR1 is LNHDA and CDR2 SQIVND (reference sequence).

The chain links TRBV30 to TRBJ2-2; D not certain. Germline assignment: CDR1 GTSNPN and CDR2 SVGIG (reference sequence). Trimming took off 3 bases at V and 6 bases at J, with 8 bases between the two ends. The CDR3 covers 12 residues. CDR3 region: CAWSPTAGELFF. As DNA, the CDR3 is TGTGCCTGGAGCCCCACAGCCGGGGAGCTGTTTTTT.

The chain couples TRBV9 to TRBJ1-1; D not certain. CDR3 length: 13 residues. Germline V CDR1 and CDR2: SGDLS, YYNGEE. V was clipped by 5 bases and J by 0 bases, with 8 bases between them. CDR3: CASSEALNTEAFF. The DNA of the CDR3 is TGTGCCAGCAGTGAGGCTTTGAACACTGAAGCTTTCTTT.

The chain carries TRBV11-2 and TRBJ1-3; D may be TRBD1 (5 bases). The germline V gene has CDR1 SGHAT and CDR2 FQNNGV. CDR3 length equals 15 residues. Between the trimmed V and J ends, which lost 1 base and 4 bases, there was a span of 11 bases. The CDR3 is CASSLGSGPGNTIYF. CDR3 sequence (DNA): TGTGCCAGCAGCTTAGGATCAGGGCCAGGAAACACCATATATTTT.

This sequence joins TRBV28 and TRBJ2-5; D unresolved. The CDR3 spans 14 residues. V lost 3 bases, J lost 2 bases, and 10 bases lay in between. Germline CDR1 reads MDHEN; CDR2 reads SYDVKM. The CDR3 loop is CASSFLGRQETQYF. The DNA for the CDR3 is TGTGCCAGCAGTTTTTTGGGCAGACAAGAGACCCAGTACTTC.

The chain combines TRBV9 with TRBJ2-7; D unclear. This CDR3 has 14 residues. The ends were cut back, 0 bases at V and 7 bases at J, with 14 bases in the middle. Germline V gene lookup returns CDR1 SGDLS and CDR2 YYNGEE. This chain's CDR3 is CASSVGTTPEEQYF. CDR3 coding DNA: TGTGCCAGCAGCGTAGGTACGACCCCCGAAGAGCAGTACTTC.

On this clone: Distinct nucleotide sequences in the sample also encode this CDR3. In DNA form, the CDR3 reads TGTGCCAGCAGCAGTACAGGGTACGAGCAGTACTTC. Amino acid sequence: CASSSTGYEQYF. This chain uses TRBV7-9 with TRBJ2-7; TRBD1 might be the D (6 bases). Trimming pared 5 bases from V and 4 bases from J, leaving 9 bases between. This CDR3 spans 12 amino acids. Germline V gene lookup returns CDR1 SEHNR and CDR2 FQNEAQ (reference sequence). Drawing the rest from reference TRBV7-9 and TRBJ2-7, the complete variable domain is DTGVSQNPRHKITKRGQNVTFRCDPISEHNRLYWYRQTLGQGPEFLTYFQNEAQLEKSRLLSDRFSAERPKGSFSTLEIQRTEQGDSAMYLCASSSTGYEQYFGPGTRLTVT.